One sample yielded the 25 T cell receptor beta chains listed below, sequenced in a study of human thymus T cells. Assay used: immunoSEQ multiplex PCR; TCRdb lists only in-frame clones, some missing. Found here are tens of thousands of clones, 94% of them singletons; the top ten hold 5.5% to 7%. The sequenced sample consisted of blood. The receptor set was obtained from a boy under two years old with a congenital heart defect but otherwise immunologically healthy.

This clone showed up just a few times. The J gene is TRBJ1-1, the V gene TRBV7-9, with 11 bases identical to TRBD1. The V gene end was trimmed by 5 bases and the J gene end by 4 bases; junction bases not matched to a gene: 0. The CDR3 length is 13 residues. Looked up from germline, CDR1 is SEHNR and CDR2 is FQNEAQ (reference sequence). CDR3 loop: CASSGQGATEAFF. CDR3 sequence (DNA): TGTGCCAGCAGCGGACAGGGGGCCACTGAAGCTTTCTTT.

The J gene is TRBJ2-1, the V gene TRBV9; 13 nucleotides line up with TRBD2. Trimming at V came to 4 bases and at J to 7 bases, leaving 8 bases not matched to a gene. The CDR3 runs 16 residues. From germline, CDR1 is SGDLS and CDR2 YYNGEE. CDR3 nucleotide sequence: TGTGCCAGCAGCCTAGGACTAGCGGGAGCAGATAATGAGCAGTTCTTC. Its protein product is CASSLGLAGADNEQFF.

The genes are TRBV5-6 and TRBJ2-1; TRBD1 is a possible D gene (5 bases). The CDR3 has 12 residues. CDR1 is SGHDT, CDR2 YYEEEE, per germline. V gave up 2 bases and J gave up 6 bases, with 6 bases separating them. CDR3 loop: CASSLQVNEQFF. The CDR3 nucleotides are TGTGCCAGCAGCTTACAGGTCAATGAGCAGTTCTTC.

The chain has TRBV19 and TRBJ2-1; D is uncertain. The CDR3 is 15 residues long. Germline V gene sequence: CDR1 LNHDA, CDR2 SQIVND (reference sequence). Between the trimmed V and J ends, which lost 3 bases and 0 bases, there was a span of 9 bases. Here the CDR3 reads CASSMKGSSYNEQFF. CDR3 bases: TGTGCCAGTAGTATGAAGGGCAGCTCCTACAATGAGCAGTTCTTC. Supplemented by reference TRBV19 and TRBJ2-1, the full variable domain reads DGGITQSPKYLFRKEGQNVTLSCEQNLNHDAMYWYRQDPGQGLRLIYYSQIVNDFQKGDIAEGYSVSREKKESFPLTVTSAQKNPTAFYLCASSMKGSSYNEQFFGPGTRLTVL.

The chain employs TRBV4-2 and TRBJ2-7; 14 nucleotides align to TRBD2. There are 17 residues in the CDR3. V was clipped by 2 bases and J by 3 bases; unmatched bases: 6. Per germline, CDR1 LGHNA and CDR2 YNFKEQ. The CDR3 coding sequence is TGTGCCAGCAGCCAAAGTCCCGGACTAGCGGGAGGCTACGAGCAGTACTTC. Its translation is CASSQSPGLAGGYEQYF.

The chain is built from TRBV7-2 and TRBJ2-3; D uncertain. Germline V CDR1 and CDR2: SGHTA, FQGNSA. The germline V and J ends were trimmed by 4 bases and 6 bases, with 8 bases remaining between them. This CDR3 comprises 12 residues. For the CDR3, the DNA is TGTGCCAGCAGCTCCGTAGGGGATACGCAGTATTTT. It specifies CASSSVGDTQYF. Variable domain in full (rest from reference TRBV7-2 and TRBJ2-3): GAGVSQSPSNKVTEKGKDVELRCDPISGHTALYWYRQSLGQGLEFLIYFQGNSAPDKSGLPSDRFSAERTGGSVSTLTIQRTQQEDSAVYLCASSSVGDTQYFGPGTRLTVL.

In DNA, the CDR3 is TGCGCCAGCAGGTTAAGGGGCGCGACCGGGGAGCTGTTTTTT. The encoded protein is CASRLRGATGELFF. V gene TRBV5-1 combines with J gene TRBJ2-2, with D possibly being TRBD1 (5 bases). V gave up 5 bases and J gave up 5 bases, with 13 bases separating them. Germline CDR1 is SGHRS and CDR2 is YFSETQ. This CDR3 has 14 residues.

The gene calls are TRBV28 and TRBJ2-5, with a tentative D call TRBD1 (6 bases). In germline, CDR1 is MDHEN, CDR2 SYDVKM. CDR3 size: 13 residues. V lost 6 bases to trimming and J lost 5 bases, with 13 bases between them. CDR3 nucleotide sequence: TGTGCCAGCAGGGTGGACAGCCTGGAGACCCAGTACTTC. Amino acids: CASRVDSLETQYF.

V and J are TRBV29-1 and TRBJ2-3; 11 bases line up with TRBD2. The CDR3 is 14 residues long. Trimming cost V 6 bases and J 6 bases; bases outside gene matches: 8. Germline assignment: CDR1 SQVTM and CDR2 ANQGSEA. CDR3 in amino acids: CSVVAGGPFDTQYF. CDR3 in DNA: TGCAGCGTCGTAGCGGGAGGGCCTTTTGATACGCAGTATTTT.

J is TRBJ2-7 and V is TRBV20-1; D not certain. Trimming took off 6 bases at V and 3 bases at J, with 9 bases between the two ends. CDR3 length: 11 residues. Germline values: CDR1 DFQATT, CDR2 SNEGSKA (reference sequence). The DNA of the CDR3 is TGCAGTGCCGCGGACGGCTACGAGCAGTACTTC. This translates into CSAADGYEQYF.

V and J are TRBV9 and TRBJ2-3, with 8 bases that match TRBD1. This CDR3 spans 16 amino acids. Per the germline V gene, CDR1 is SGDLS and CDR2 is YYNGEE. Losses at the gene ends were 3 bases for V and 3 bases for J; bases not matched to a gene: 9. The CDR3 spells CASSATAGGRTDTQYF. The DNA for the CDR3 is TGTGCCAGCAGCGCCACCGCAGGGGGCAGAACAGATACGCAGTATTTT.

This chain joins TRBV7-2 and TRBJ1-2, with no clear D. From germline, CDR1 is SGHTA and CDR2 FQGNSA. The CDR3 covers 15 residues. V was shortened by 2 bases and J by 3 bases, with 13 bases between the two germline ends. The CDR3 spells CASSLLGSDYYGYTF. The CDR3, as DNA: TGTGCCAGCAGCTTACTTGGTTCAGATTACTATGGCTACACCTTC. Full variable domain (remainder filled in from reference TRBV7-2 and TRBJ1-2): GAGVSQSPSNKVTEKGKDVELRCDPISGHTALYWYRQSLGQGLEFLIYFQGNSAPDKSGLPSDRFSAERTGGSVSTLTIQRTQQEDSAVYLCASSLLGSDYYGYTFGSGTRLTVV.

The V gene is TRBV5-4, the J gene TRBJ2-5; a possible D gene is TRBD2 (7 bases). The ends were cut back, 0 bases at V and 5 bases at J, with 11 bases in the middle. The CDR3 spans 14 residues. Germline CDR1 reads SGHNT; CDR2 reads YYREEE (reference sequence). CDR3 DNA: TGTGCCAGCAGCTTGGGGGGGGGCATCGAGACCCAGTACTTC. Its translation is CASSLGGGIETQYF.

The gene calls are TRBV5-4 and TRBJ1-4; perhaps TRBD1 as D (5 bases). The germline V and J ends were trimmed by 4 bases and 8 bases, with 9 bases remaining between them. The CDR3 totals 12 residues. From germline, CDR1 is SGHNT and CDR2 YYREEE (reference sequence). The CDR3 reads CASSPEGEKLFF. CDR3 nucleotide sequence: TGTGCCAGCAGCCCTGAGGGGGAAAAACTGTTTTTT.

The V call is TRBV5-6, the J call TRBJ2-7; 9 bases map to TRBD2. Trimming cost V 2 bases and J 7 bases; bases outside gene matches: 7. The CDR3 contains 14 residues. The germline V gene encodes CDR1 SGHDT and CDR2 YYEEEE. The CDR3 region is CASSFSGRPGEQYF. For the CDR3, the DNA is TGTGCCAGCAGCTTCAGCGGGAGGCCGGGAGAGCAGTACTTC. The variable domain in full, completed from reference TRBV5-6 and TRBJ2-7, reads DAGVTQSPTHLIKTRGQQVTLRCSPKSGHDTVSWYQQALGQGPQFIFQYYEEEERQRGNFPDRFSGHQFPNYSSELNVNALLLGDSALYLCASSFSGRPGEQYFGPGTRLTVT.

This rearrangement joins TRBV7-8 to TRBJ2-3; D unclear. CDR1 SGHVS and CDR2 FQNEAQ come from the germline V gene. V was clipped by 5 bases and J by 2 bases, with 14 bases between them. CDR3 length equals 15 residues. The chain's CDR3 is CASSPYSTNTDTQYF. The CDR3, as DNA: TGTGCCAGCAGCCCATATTCCACGAACACAGATACGCAGTATTTT.

The chain links TRBV28 to TRBJ2-6; D is unclear. Trimming left V 1 base short and J 0 bases short, with 4 bases between. CDR3 size: 15 residues. Germline-derived CDR1 and CDR2 are MDHEN and SYDVKM. The CDR3 loop is CASSLYPSGANVLTF. CDR3 nucleotides: TGTGCCAGCAGTTTATATCCCTCTGGGGCCAACGTCCTGACTTTC.

CDR3 amino acids: CASSLLAAGGANTGELFF. DNA of the CDR3: TGTGCCAGCAGCTTACTCGCAGCGGGGGGCGCGAACACCGGGGAGCTGTTTTTT. V gene TRBV7-2 combines with J gene TRBJ2-2; 9 bases are a match to TRBD2. V gave up 2 bases and J gave up 0 bases; unmatched junction bases: 7. Germline V gene sequence: CDR1 SGHTA, CDR2 FQGNSA. The CDR3 spans 18 residues.

CDR3: CASSRDGPPDEQYF. The CDR3 nucleotides read TGTGCCAGCAGCAGGGACGGACCCCCGGACGAGCAGTACTTC. The gene calls are TRBV6-1 and TRBJ2-7, with D tentatively TRBD1 or TRBD2 (5 bases each). This CDR3 has 14 residues. Trimming cost V 6 bases and J 5 bases, with 17 bases left between them. From germline, CDR1 is MNHNS and CDR2 SASEGT.

The CDR3 DNA reads as TGTGCCTGGAGTGTGTATCGGGGGTCGCAAGAGACCCAGTACTTC. The encoded protein is CAWSVYRGSQETQYF. This rearrangement joins TRBV30 to TRBJ2-5; D may be TRBD2 (6 bases). CDR3 length: 15 residues. Per germline, CDR1 GTSNPN and CDR2 SVGIG (reference sequence). Trimming cost V 0 bases and J 2 bases, with 13 bases left between them.

This chain links TRBV7-2 with TRBJ2-7; 10 bases fit TRBD1. V shed 5 bases, J shed 0 bases, and the junction held 13 bases outside the gene matches. The CDR3 length is 18 residues. The V gene's germline CDR1 is SGHTA and CDR2 FQGNSA. CDR3 coding DNA: TGTGCCAGCAGCCCCCGACAGGGGGCTCACCTGAGCTCCTACGAGCAGTACTTC. Protein: CASSPRQGAHLSSYEQYF. Looking up the rest from reference TRBV7-2 and TRBJ2-7 gives the full variable domain: GAGVSQSPSNKVTEKGKDVELRCDPISGHTALYWYRQSLGQGLEFLIYFQGNSAPDKSGLPSDRFSAERTGGSVSTLTIQRTQQEDSAVYLCASSPRQGAHLSSYEQYFGPGTRLTVT.

The rearrangement links TRBV28 to TRBJ2-3; perhaps TRBD1 as D (5 bases). Deletions cut 3 bases from V and 2 bases from J, with 12 bases between. This CDR3 is built from 15 residues. Germline assignment: CDR1 MDHEN and CDR2 SYDVKM. The CDR3 region is CASSFRAGITDTQYF. The DNA for the CDR3 is TGTGCCAGCAGTTTTCGGGCAGGGATCACAGATACGCAGTATTTT.

The rearrangement uses TRBV7-9 and TRBJ1-1, with D unclear. The germline V gene encodes CDR1 SEHNR and CDR2 FQNEAQ (reference sequence). The CDR3 loop spans 11 amino acids. V was trimmed by 6 bases and J by 3 bases, leaving 5 bases between them. CDR3 amino acids: CASSSYTEAFF. The CDR3 bases are TGTGCCAGCAGTTCGTACACTGAAGCTTTCTTT. Full variable domain (outside the CDR3, taken from reference TRBV7-9 and TRBJ1-1): DTGVSQNPRHKITKRGQNVTFRCDPISEHNRLYWYRQTLGQGPEFLTYFQNEAQLEKSRLLSDRFSAERPKGSFSTLEIQRTEQGDSAMYLCASSSYTEAFFGQGTRLTVV.

The chain employs TRBV19 and TRBJ2-1; 9 bases align to TRBD1. The CDR3 sequence is 15 residues long. Germline V gene sequence: CDR1 LNHDA, CDR2 SQIVND (reference sequence). V gave up 6 bases and J gave up 2 bases; unmatched junction bases: 5. The CDR3 region is CASSITGGPYNEQFF. The CDR3 DNA follows: TGTGCCAGTAGCATTACAGGGGGCCCCTACAATGAGCAGTTCTTC.

The chain recombines TRBV2 with TRBJ2-3; TRBD2 might be the D (6 bases). Germline V gene data show CDR1 as SNHLY and CDR2 as FYNNEI. The CDR3 totals 15 residues. V was trimmed by 7 bases and J by 2 bases, leaving 16 bases between them. CDR3 in amino acids: CASKEPGLLTDTQYF. For the CDR3, the DNA is TGTGCCAGCAAAGAGCCGGGACTTCTCACAGATACGCAGTATTTT.